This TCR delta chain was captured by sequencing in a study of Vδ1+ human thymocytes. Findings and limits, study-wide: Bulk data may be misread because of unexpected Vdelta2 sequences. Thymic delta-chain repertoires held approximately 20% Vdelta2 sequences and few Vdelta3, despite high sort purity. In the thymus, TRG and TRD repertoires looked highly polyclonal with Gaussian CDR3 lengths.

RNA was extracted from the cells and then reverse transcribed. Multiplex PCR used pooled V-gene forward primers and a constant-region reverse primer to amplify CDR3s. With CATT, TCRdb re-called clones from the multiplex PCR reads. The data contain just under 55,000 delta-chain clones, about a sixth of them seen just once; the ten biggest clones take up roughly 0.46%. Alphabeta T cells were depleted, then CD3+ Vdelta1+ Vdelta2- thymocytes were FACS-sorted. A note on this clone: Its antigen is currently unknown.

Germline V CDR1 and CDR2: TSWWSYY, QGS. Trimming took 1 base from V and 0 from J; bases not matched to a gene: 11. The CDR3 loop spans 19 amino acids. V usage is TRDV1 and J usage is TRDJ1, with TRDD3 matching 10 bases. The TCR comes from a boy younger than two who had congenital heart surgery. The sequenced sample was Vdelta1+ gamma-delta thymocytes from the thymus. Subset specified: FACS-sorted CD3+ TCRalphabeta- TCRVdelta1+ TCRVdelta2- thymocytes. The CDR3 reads CALGEHDFLTGGYTDKLIF. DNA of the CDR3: TGTGCTCTTGGGGAACACGACTTCCTGACTGGGGGATACACCGATAAACTCATCTTT.